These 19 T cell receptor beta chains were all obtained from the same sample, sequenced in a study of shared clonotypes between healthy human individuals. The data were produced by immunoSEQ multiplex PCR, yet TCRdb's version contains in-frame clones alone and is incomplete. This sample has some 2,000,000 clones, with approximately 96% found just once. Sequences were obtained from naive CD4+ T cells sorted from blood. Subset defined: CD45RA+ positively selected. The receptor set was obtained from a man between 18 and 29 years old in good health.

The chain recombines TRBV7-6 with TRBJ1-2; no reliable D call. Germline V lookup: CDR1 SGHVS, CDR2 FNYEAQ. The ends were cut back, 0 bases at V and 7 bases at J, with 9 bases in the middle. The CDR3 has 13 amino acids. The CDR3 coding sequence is TGTGCCAGCAGCTTAGCGCGGGGTGGTGGCTACACCTTC. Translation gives CASSLARGGGYTF.

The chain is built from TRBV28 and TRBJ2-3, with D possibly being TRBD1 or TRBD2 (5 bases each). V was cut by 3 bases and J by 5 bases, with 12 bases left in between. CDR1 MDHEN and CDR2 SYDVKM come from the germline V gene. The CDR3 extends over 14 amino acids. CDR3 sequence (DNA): TGTGCCAGCAGTTTCCGGGACCGACTAGATACGCAGTATTTT. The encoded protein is CASSFRDRLDTQYF.

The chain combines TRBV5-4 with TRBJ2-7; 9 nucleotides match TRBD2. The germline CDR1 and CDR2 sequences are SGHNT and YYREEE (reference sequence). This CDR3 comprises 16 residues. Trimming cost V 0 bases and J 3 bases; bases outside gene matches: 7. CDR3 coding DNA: TGTGCCAGCAGCTTGGGTCTAGCGGGGCAGAGCTACGAGCAGTACTTC. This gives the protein CASSLGLAGQSYEQYF.

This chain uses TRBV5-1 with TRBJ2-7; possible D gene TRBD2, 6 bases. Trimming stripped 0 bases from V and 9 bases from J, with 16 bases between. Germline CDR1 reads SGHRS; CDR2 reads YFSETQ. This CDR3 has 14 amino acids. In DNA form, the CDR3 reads TGCGCCAGCAGCTTGGGCGGGACCCAGAGCCGGCAGTACTTC. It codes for CASSLGGTQSRQYF.

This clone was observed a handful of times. In DNA, the CDR3 is TGTGCCAGTAGTATAGGATTAGGGCAGACCAGAGCACCCCTCCACTTT. Translated, it gives CASSIGLGQTRAPLHF. This chain connects TRBV19 to TRBJ1-6; D gene ambiguous. Trimming pared 1 base from V and 11 bases from J, leaving 18 bases between. Germline loops: CDR1 LNHDA, CDR2 SQIVND (reference sequence). This CDR3 has 16 amino acids.

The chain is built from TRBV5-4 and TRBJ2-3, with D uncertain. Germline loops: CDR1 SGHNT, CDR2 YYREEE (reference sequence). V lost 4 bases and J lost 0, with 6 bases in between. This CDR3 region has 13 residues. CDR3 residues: CASSPPSTDTQYF. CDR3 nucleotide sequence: TGTGCCAGCAGCCCGCCCAGCACAGATACGCAGTATTTT.

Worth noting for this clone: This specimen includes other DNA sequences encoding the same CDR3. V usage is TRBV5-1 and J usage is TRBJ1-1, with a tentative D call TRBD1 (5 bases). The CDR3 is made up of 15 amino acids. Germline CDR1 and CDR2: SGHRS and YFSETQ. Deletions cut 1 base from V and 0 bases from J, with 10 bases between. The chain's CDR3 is CASSLTGGLNTEAFF. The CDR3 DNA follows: TGCGCCAGCAGCTTGACAGGCGGACTGAACACTGAAGCTTTCTTT.

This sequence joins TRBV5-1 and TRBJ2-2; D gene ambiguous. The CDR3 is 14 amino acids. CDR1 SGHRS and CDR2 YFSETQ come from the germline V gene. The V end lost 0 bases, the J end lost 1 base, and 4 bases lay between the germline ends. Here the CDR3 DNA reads TGCGCCAGCAGCTTGGCCATGAACACCGGGGAGCTGTTTTTT. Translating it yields CASSLAMNTGELFF.

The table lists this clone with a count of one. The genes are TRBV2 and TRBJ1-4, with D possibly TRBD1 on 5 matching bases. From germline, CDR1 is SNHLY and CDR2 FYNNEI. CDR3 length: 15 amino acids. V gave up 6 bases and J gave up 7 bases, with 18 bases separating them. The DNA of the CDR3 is TGTGCCAGCAGCCCCCAGGGCAGGGAGGGTGAAAAACTGTTTTTT. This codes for CASSPQGREGEKLFF.

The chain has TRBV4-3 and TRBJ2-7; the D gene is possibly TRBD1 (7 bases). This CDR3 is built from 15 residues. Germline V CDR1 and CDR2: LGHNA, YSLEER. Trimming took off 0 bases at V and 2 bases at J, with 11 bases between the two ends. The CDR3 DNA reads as TGCGCCAGCAGCCAAGAATGGAGGGGGCCCTACGAGCAGTACTTC. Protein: CASSQEWRGPYEQYF.

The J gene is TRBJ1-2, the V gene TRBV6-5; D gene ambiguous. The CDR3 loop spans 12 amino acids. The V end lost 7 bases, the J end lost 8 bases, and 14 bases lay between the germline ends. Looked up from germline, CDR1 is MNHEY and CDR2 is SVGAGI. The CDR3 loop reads CASTGDSSGYTF. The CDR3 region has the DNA TGTGCCAGCACGGGAGATTCGAGCGGCTACACCTTC.

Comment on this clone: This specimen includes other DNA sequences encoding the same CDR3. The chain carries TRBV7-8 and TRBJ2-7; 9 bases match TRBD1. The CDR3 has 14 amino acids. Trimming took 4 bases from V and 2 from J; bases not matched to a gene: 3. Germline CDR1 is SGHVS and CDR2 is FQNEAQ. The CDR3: CASSSGTGTYEQYF. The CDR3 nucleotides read TGTGCCAGCAGCTCCGGGACAGGGACCTACGAGCAGTACTTC. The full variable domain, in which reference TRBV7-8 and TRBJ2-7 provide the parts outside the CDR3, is GAGVSQSPRYKVAKRGQDVALRCDPISGHVSLFWYQQALGQGPEFLTYFQNEAQLDKSGLPSDRFFAERPEGSVSTLKIQRTQQEDSAVYLCASSSGTGTYEQYFGPGTRLTVT.

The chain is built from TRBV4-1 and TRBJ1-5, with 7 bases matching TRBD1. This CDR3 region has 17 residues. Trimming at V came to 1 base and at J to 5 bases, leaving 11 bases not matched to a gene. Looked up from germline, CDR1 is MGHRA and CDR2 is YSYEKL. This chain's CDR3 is CASSQGRARGTHQPQHF. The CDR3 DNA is TGCGCCAGCAGCCAAGGGCGGGCCAGGGGGACACATCAGCCCCAGCATTTT.

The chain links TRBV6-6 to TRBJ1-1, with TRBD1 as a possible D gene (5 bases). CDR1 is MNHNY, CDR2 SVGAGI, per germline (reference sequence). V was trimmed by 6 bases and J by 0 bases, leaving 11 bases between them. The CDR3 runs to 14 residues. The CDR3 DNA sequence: TGTGCCAGCAGACGACAGAACATGAACACTGAAGCTTTCTTT. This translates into CASRRQNMNTEAFF.

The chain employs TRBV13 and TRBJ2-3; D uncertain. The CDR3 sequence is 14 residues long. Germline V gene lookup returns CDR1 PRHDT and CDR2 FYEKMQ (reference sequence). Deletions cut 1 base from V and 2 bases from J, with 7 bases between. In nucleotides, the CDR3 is TGTGCCAGCAGCTTAGTAAAGCACACAGATACGCAGTATTTT. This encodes CASSLVKHTDTQYF.

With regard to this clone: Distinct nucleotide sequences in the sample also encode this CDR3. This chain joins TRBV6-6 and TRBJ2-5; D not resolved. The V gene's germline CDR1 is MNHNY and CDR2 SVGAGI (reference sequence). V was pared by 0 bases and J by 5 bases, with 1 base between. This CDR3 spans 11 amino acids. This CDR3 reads CASSYSETQYF. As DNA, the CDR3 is TGTGCCAGCAGTTACTCCGAGACCCAGTACTTC.

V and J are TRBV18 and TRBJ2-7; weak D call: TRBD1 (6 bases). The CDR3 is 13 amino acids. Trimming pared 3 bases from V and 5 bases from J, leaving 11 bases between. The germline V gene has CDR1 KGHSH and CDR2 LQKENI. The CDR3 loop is CASSPSAGDEQYF. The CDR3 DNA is TGTGCCAGCTCACCCTCGGCAGGGGACGAGCAGTACTTC.

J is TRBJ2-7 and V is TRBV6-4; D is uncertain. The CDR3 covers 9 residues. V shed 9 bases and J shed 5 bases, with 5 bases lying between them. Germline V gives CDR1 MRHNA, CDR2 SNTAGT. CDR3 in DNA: TGTGCCAGAACCAACGAGCAGTACTTC. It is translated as CARTNEQYF.

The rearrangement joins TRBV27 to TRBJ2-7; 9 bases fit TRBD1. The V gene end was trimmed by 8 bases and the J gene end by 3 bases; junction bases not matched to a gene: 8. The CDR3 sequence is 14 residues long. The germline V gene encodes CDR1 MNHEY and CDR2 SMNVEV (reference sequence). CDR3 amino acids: CASSRQGDLYEQYF. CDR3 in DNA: TGTGCCAGCTCCCGACAGGGGGACCTCTACGAGCAGTACTTC.